Each of the 2 T cell receptor beta chains below was sequenced from the same sample in a study of tumor-infiltrating lymphocytes in localized non-small cell lung cancer (dated by TCRdb to the early 2020s). Receptor amplification or capture employed the immunoSEQ multiplex PCR assay. Entries here come from immuneACCESS through TCRdb and include only in-frame sequences with V and J called. Some clones fail to appear in such tables; in the studies checked, an unresolved V gene covers under half of the shortfall, and the cause of the remainder is unknown. In all, the sample holds 25,000 to 30,000 clones, and 70% to 90% of those were seen once. The leading ten clones occupy roughly 1.9% of the sample. The sample consisted of lung tumor tissue. The receptors were sampled from a human donor with non-small cell lung cancer.

This clone was recorded a few times. This rearrangement joins TRBV9 to TRBJ2-1; maybe TRBD1 (6 bases). With 0 bases removed from V and 5 bases from J, the gap between germline ends came to 21 bases. Germline CDR1 is SGDLS and CDR2 is YYNGEE. The CDR3 totals 18 residues. The CDR3 bases are TGTGCCAGCAGCGTAGGAGGGGGTTCCGGGGTCGGACACAATGAGCAGTTCTTC. Encoded protein: CASSVGGGSGVGHNEQFF.

Comments on this clone: A read error may produce the germline difference seen at one junction end. This chain connects TRBV7-7 to TRBJ1-1, with D perhaps matching TRBD1 (5 bases). The CDR3 is 13 amino acids. Germline V lookup: CDR1 SSHAT, CDR2 FNYEAQ (reference sequence). The CDR3: CASSLQENTEAFF. Here the CDR3 DNA reads TGTGCTAGCAGCTTACAGGAGAACACTGAAGCTTTCTTT. Looking up the rest from reference TRBV7-7 and TRBJ1-1 gives the full variable domain: GAGVSQSPRYKVTKRGQDVTLRCDPISSHATLYWYQQALGQGPEFLTYFNYEAQPDKSGLPSDRFSAERPEGSISTLTIQRTEQRDSAMYRCASSLQENTEAFFGQGTRLTVV.